This TCR beta chain was captured in a study of response to subunit inactivated influenza vaccine. TCRdb re-called the RT-PCR reads with MiXCR, one entry per CDR3 protein. The sample lists some 540,000 distinct CDR3 sequences, around a quarter occurring once. V lost 3 bases, J lost 4 bases, and 10 bases lay in between. This CDR3 region has 13 residues. Germline values: CDR1 SGHTA, CDR2 FQGNSA. This sample was shared with a second study, whose subject was T cells expressing NK-cell markers. That study adds: What made the TCR beta cDNA was 5'RACE template switching with UMIs. Source material for TCR beta repertoires consisted of sorted CD3+CD56+NKG2C+, CD3+CD56+NKG2C- and CD3+CD56-NKG2C+ T cells.

The sample here was CD4+ T cells sorted from PBMCs, taken 11 to 12 days after vaccination. The V gene is TRBV7-2, the J gene TRBJ2-7; no reliable D call. This sequence was found in a man between 50 and 59 years old who received an inactivated influenza vaccine. The CDR3 coding sequence is TGTGCCAGCAGCTTCCTCCCCGGTTACGAGCAGTACTTC. Its protein is CASSFLPGYEQYF.